The next 26 T cell receptor beta chains were all read from a single sample in a study of Tregs in tolerant kidney transplant recipients. Using immunoSEQ multiplex PCR, the repertoire was profiled, and TCRdb retains in-frame clones only, with some absent. The sample includes about 48,000 clones. Source: CD4+ T cells from blood, taken before the transplant. All receptors come from a human donor who received a combined kidney and bone marrow transplant.

About this clone: The DNA ends 3 residues before the CDR3 does, and the rest of the CDR3 is filled in from the germline J gene. The chain joins TRBV19 to TRBJ1-4, with D possibly TRBD1 on 5 matching bases. The CDR3 sequence is 14 residues long. Germline CDR1 is LNHDA and CDR2 is SQIVND (reference sequence). Trimming shortened V by 4 bases and J by 6 bases, and 12 bases separated the two germline ends. Incomplete CDR3 DNA: TGTGCCAGTAGTAGCCAACAGGAGGATGAAAAA. This sequence encodes CASSSQQEDEK. The entire CDR3 reads CASSSQQEDEKLFF.

About this clone: The read stops 3 residues short of the end of the CDR3; the missing end is completed from the germline J gene. This sequence joins TRBV7-9 and TRBJ2-2; D is unclear. In germline, CDR1 is SEHNR, CDR2 FQNEAQ (reference sequence). V was pared by 3 bases and J by 0 bases, with 8 bases between. The CDR3 runs 15 residues. The CDR3 spells CASSFKGPNTGELFF. The DNA read from the CDR3 is TGTGCCAGCAGCTTCAAAGGGCCGAACACCGGGGAG.

CDR3 residues: CASSLRLDSETQYF. Partial CDR3 DNA: TGTGCCAGCAGCTTAAGACTGGATAGTGAGACC. This chain uses TRBV7-9 with TRBJ2-5; D is uncertain. The read is 3 residues too short to cover the CDR3 end, so that end is filled in from the germline J gene. Trimming cost V 2 bases and J 5 bases, with 12 bases left between them. The CDR3 is made up of 14 amino acids. CDR1 is SEHNR, CDR2 FQNEAQ, per germline (reference sequence).

The CDR3: CASSVGGKTDTQYF. Partial CDR3 DNA: TGTGCCAGCAGTGTCGGGGGTAAGACAGATACG. The chain is built from TRBV12-3 or TRBV12-4 and TRBJ2-3, with D perhaps TRBD2 (6 bases). The missing CDR3 end, 3 residues past where the read stops, is filled in from the germline J gene. This CDR3 has 14 residues. The germline V and J ends were trimmed by 5 bases and 3 bases, with 12 bases remaining between them.

A remark on this clone: The CDR3 end falls 3 residues outside the read, so it is completed with the germline J gene. The chain couples TRBV5-1 to TRBJ2-3, with 11 positions matching TRBD1. Trimming at V came to 3 bases and at J to 0 bases, leaving 3 bases not matched to a gene. Germline assignment: CDR1 SGHRS and CDR2 YFSETQ. This CDR3 has 16 amino acids. The covered CDR3 bases are TGCGCCAGCAGCTGGACAGGGGGCCCTAGCACAGATACG. It specifies CASSWTGGPSTDT. The whole CDR3 sequence is CASSWTGGPSTDTQYF.

Regarding this clone: The read stops 3 residues short of the end of the CDR3; the missing end is completed from the germline J gene. The V gene is TRBV2, the J gene TRBJ2-2, with D possibly being TRBD2 (5 bases). Germline lookup yields CDR1 SNHLY and CDR2 FYNNEI. The germline V and J ends were trimmed by 3 bases and 6 bases, with 8 bases remaining between them. CDR3 length equals 13 residues. The CDR3 sequence is CASSETNPGELFF. The covered CDR3 bases are TGTGCCAGCAGTGAGACTAACCCCGGGGAG.

CDR3 DNA, as far as it was read: TGTGCCTGGAGTGTTCAGGTCCCTTTAAACACTGAA. Translation: CAWSVQVPLNTE. The entire CDR3 reads CAWSVQVPLNTEAFF. The chain employs TRBV30 and TRBJ1-1; D ambiguous. The read finishes 3 residues shy of the CDR3 end, and the germline J gene is used to complete it. The CDR3 is 15 residues long. Germline CDR1 and CDR2: GTSNPN and SVGIG (reference sequence). Deletions cut 0 bases from V and 2 bases from J, with 13 bases between. The full variable domain, its missing parts supplied by reference TRBV30 and TRBJ1-1, is SQTIHQWPATLVQPVGSPLSLECTVEGTSNPNLYWYRQAAGRGLQLLFYSVGIGQISSEVPQNLSASRPQDRQFILSSKKLLLSDSGFYLCAWSVQVPLNTEAFFGQGTRLTVV.

About this clone itself: The read finishes 3 residues shy of the CDR3 end, and the germline J gene is used to complete it. V is TRBV6-1 and J is TRBJ1-1; TRBD1 is a possible D gene (5 bases). CDR1 is MNHNS, CDR2 SASEGT, per germline. Trimming took off 1 base at V and 3 bases at J, with 12 bases between the two ends. This CDR3 contains 15 residues. CDR3 DNA (partial): TGTGCCAGCAGTGAAGGGTCAGGGTGGGACACTGAA. As protein: CASSEGSGWDTE. The complete CDR3 reads CASSEGSGWDTEAFF.

The CDR3 sequence: CAISERTGAGANVLTF. The CDR3 bases that were read are TGTGCCATCAGTGAACGGACAGGGGCTGGGGCCAACGTC. The genes are TRBV10-3 and TRBJ2-6; 9 nucleotides line up with TRBD1. Read coverage stops 3 residues before the CDR3 terminus; the germline J gene supplies the remainder. Germline-derived CDR1 and CDR2 are ENHRY and SYGVKD. The ends lost 3 bases at V and 2 bases at J; junction bases unmatched: 2. The CDR3 is 16 residues long.

A note on this clone: The CDR3 end is not reached by the read, which stops 3 residues before it; the germline J gene fills it in. The chain couples TRBV11-2 to TRBJ2-7; 8 bases line up with TRBD1. This CDR3 contains 15 residues. V lost 2 bases and J lost 2; bases outside the gene matches: 5. CDR1 is SGHAT, CDR2 FQNNGV, per germline. CDR3 DNA, as far as it was read: TGTGCCAGCAGCTTATGGGTGACAGGGGCCTACGAG. As protein: CASSLWVTGAYE. The entire CDR3 reads CASSLWVTGAYEQYF.

Concerning this clone: The CDR3 end is not reached by the read, which stops 3 residues before it; the germline J gene fills it in. The V gene is TRBV7-2, the J gene TRBJ2-3; no reliable D call. Germline assignment: CDR1 SGHTA and CDR2 FQGNSA. Trimming cost V 3 bases and J 0 bases, with 7 bases left between them. CDR3 length: 14 residues. The covered CDR3 bases are TGTGCCAGCAGCTTCGCACTGAGCACAGATACG. Its translation: CASSFALSTDT. The CDR3 in its entirety is CASSFALSTDTQYF.

As to this clone: The sequence runs out 3 residues before the end of the CDR3; the remainder is reconstructed from the germline J gene. The chain employs TRBV4-2 and TRBJ1-2; 12 bases are a match to TRBD1. CDR1 and CDR2 (germline): LGHNA, YNFKEQ. The trim removed 3 bases at V and 7 bases at J, leaving 9 bases unmatched. The CDR3 has 16 amino acids. CDR3 loop: CASSHSRDRGRVGYTF. The CDR3 DNA, read in part, is TGTGCCAGCAGCCATTCCCGGGACAGGGGGCGCGTTGGC.

Concerning this clone itself: The read is 3 residues too short to cover the CDR3 end, so that end is filled in from the germline J gene. The V call is TRBV11-2, the J call TRBJ1-3; D call uncertain. The V gene lost 1 base and the J gene lost 4 bases, with 5 bases spanning the gap. Germline CDR1 is SGHAT and CDR2 is FQNNGV. CDR3 length: 13 residues. The covered CDR3 bases are TGTGCCAGCAGCTTAGGCGGGGGAAACACC. Amino acid sequence: CASSLGGGNT. The full CDR3 is CASSLGGGNTIYF.

Comment on this clone: From the germline J gene comes the end of the CDR3, since the read stops 3 residues before it. This chain connects TRBV6-2 or TRBV6-3 to TRBJ2-4; 10 bases align to TRBD2. Per germline, CDR1 MNHEY and CDR2 SVGEGT. CDR3 size: 17 residues. V was clipped by 2 bases and J by 0 bases; unmatched bases: 4. The sequenced part of the CDR3 DNA is TGTGCCAGCAGTTACGCTAGCGGGAGACTAGCCAAAAACATT. Amino acids: CASSYASGRLAKNI. In full, the CDR3 reads CASSYASGRLAKNIQYF.

The sequenced CDR3 bases are TGCGCCTCAAGTTCAGGGATAGCCAAAAACATT. Amino acids: CASSSGIAKNI. The entire CDR3 protein is CASSSGIAKNIQYF. The chain carries TRBV10-1 and TRBJ2-4; D perhaps matches TRBD1 (5 bases). The read ends 3 residues before the CDR3 terminus; that terminus is restored from the germline J gene. The CDR3 consists of 14 residues. Trimming took off 11 bases at V and 0 bases at J, with 14 bases between the two ends. Germline assignment: CDR1 WNHNN and CDR2 SYGVQD (reference sequence).

As concerns this clone: The read is 3 residues too short to cover the CDR3 end, so that end is filled in from the germline J gene. The chain joins TRBV29-1 to TRBJ1-1; 8 positions match TRBD1. The CDR3 loop spans 13 amino acids. Germline V gene lookup returns CDR1 SQVTM and CDR2 ANQGSEA. CDR3 sequence: CSVDRDRSKGAFF. The CDR3 bases that were read are TGCAGCGTTGACAGGGACAGGTCAAAAGGG.

Worth noting for this clone: The read ends 3 residues shy of where the CDR3 ends; the end is completed using the germline J gene. V and J are TRBV30 and TRBJ1-1, with unresolved D. V shed 3 bases and J shed 3 bases, with 5 bases lying between them. The CDR3 covers 11 residues. Germline V lookup: CDR1 GTSNPN, CDR2 SVGIG (reference sequence). Incomplete CDR3 DNA: TGTGCCTGGAGCCAGTACACTGAA. This sequence encodes CAWSQYTE. The whole CDR3 protein is CAWSQYTEAFF.

As for this clone: Read sequence stops 3 residues before the CDR3 end, and the germline J gene provides the missing end. This rearrangement joins TRBV5-4 to TRBJ2-3; unclear D gene. Trimming removed 0 bases at V and 5 bases at J, with 10 bases between. This CDR3 is built from 14 residues. Looked up from germline, CDR1 is SGHNT and CDR2 is YYREEE (reference sequence). CDR3 in amino acids: CASSLVVDLDTQYF. CDR3 DNA, as far as it was read: TGTGCCAGCAGCTTGGTGGTCGACTTAGATACG.

CDR3 sequence reads: CASSLTGPSGNTIYF. The covered CDR3 bases are TGTGCCAGCTCGCTGACAGGACCCTCTGGAAACACC. The V gene is TRBV18, the J gene TRBJ1-3; maybe TRBD1 (6 bases). The CDR3 end is not reached by the read, which stops 3 residues before it; the germline J gene fills it in. Looked up from germline, CDR1 is KGHSH and CDR2 is LQKENI. Trimming took 6 bases from V and 0 from J, leaving 12 bases between them. This CDR3 is built from 15 residues.

Comments on this clone: The sequenced fragment ends 3 residues before the CDR3 boundary, so the rest is inferred from the germline J gene. The chain uses TRBV12-3 or TRBV12-4 and TRBJ1-3, with 8 bases matching TRBD1. The CDR3 spans 12 residues. CDR3 residues: CASSRGQGTIYF. The sequenced part of the CDR3 DNA is TGTGCCAGCAGTCGTGGACAGGGCACA.

In the case of this clone: Read coverage stops 3 residues before the CDR3 terminus; the germline J gene supplies the remainder. The chain employs TRBV7-8 and TRBJ1-6, with TRBD1 matching over 9 bases. CDR3 size: 14 residues. Germline values: CDR1 SGHVS, CDR2 FQNEAQ. The CDR3 reads CASSSDRGISPLHF. The CDR3 bases that were read are TGTGCCAGCAGCTCCGACAGGGGGATATCGCCC.

CDR3 DNA (partial): TGCGCCAGCAGCTCGGGGGGACAGGTGATGGGGGCCAACGTC. Protein: CASSSGGQVMGANV. The CDR3, in full, reads CASSSGGQVMGANVLTF. V and J are TRBV5-1 and TRBJ2-6, with D tentatively TRBD1 (8 bases). The read terminates 3 residues ahead of where the CDR3 ends, so the germline J gene completes it. Trimming removed 3 bases from V and 4 bases from J, with 17 bases in between. The CDR3 length is 17 residues. Per the germline V gene, CDR1 is SGHRS and CDR2 is YFSETQ.

In the case of this clone: The DNA ends 3 residues before the CDR3 does, and the rest of the CDR3 is filled in from the germline J gene. The rearrangement uses TRBV19 and TRBJ2-6; 11 nucleotides agree with TRBD1. The CDR3 is made up of 20 amino acids. Germline CDR1 LNHDA, CDR2 SQIVND (reference sequence). V shed 4 bases, J shed 2 bases, and the junction held 13 bases outside the gene matches. The CDR3 bases that were read are TGTGCCAGTAGTACCCCCCTGGGACAGGGGGGGTCTACTGGGGCCAACGTC. Translation: CASSTPLGQGGSTGANV. The complete CDR3 protein is CASSTPLGQGGSTGANVLTF.

Incomplete CDR3 DNA: TGCAGTGCCAGGGCCCTCCCCATTATCTATGGC. Translated, it gives CSARALPIIYG. Given in full, the CDR3 is CSARALPIIYGYTF. This chain uses TRBV20-1 with TRBJ1-2, with D maybe TRBD1 (5 bases). Read sequence stops 3 residues before the CDR3 end, and the germline J gene provides the missing end. Trimming removed 6 bases at V and 4 bases at J, with 18 bases between. The CDR3 has 14 residues. CDR1 and CDR2 from the germline V gene are DFQATT and SNEGSKA (reference sequence).

About this clone itself: The read stops 3 residues short of the end of the CDR3; the missing end is completed from the germline J gene. This chain uses TRBV18 with TRBJ2-7, with a weak D call TRBD1 (6 bases). CDR1 and CDR2 from the germline V gene are KGHSH and LQKENI. The V end lost 1 base, the J end lost 2 bases, and 12 bases lay between the germline ends. This CDR3 is 15 amino acids long. CDR3 protein: CASSPQGVGPYEQYF. The DNA read from the CDR3 is TGTGCCAGCTCACCACAGGGGGTGGGACCCTACGAG.

A note on this clone: The read halts 3 residues ahead of the CDR3 end, with the missing end drawn from the germline J gene. The chain links TRBV10-1 to TRBJ2-3, with 9 bases identical to TRBD2. Germline loops: CDR1 WNHNN, CDR2 SYGVQD (reference sequence). This CDR3 spans 16 amino acids. V lost 2 bases and J lost 2; bases outside the gene matches: 5. The CDR3 loop reads CASSEGRTSDTDTQYF. CDR3 DNA, as far as it was read: TGCGCCAGCAGTGAGGGGAGGACTAGCGACACAGATACG.